This T cell receptor beta chain was captured in a study of breast tumors, draining lymph nodes, adjacent tissues. General study points: Tumor T cell lymph node origin was a supported hypothesis, not proven. Tumor and nontumor repertoires were significantly more similar in luminal-like than in basal-like breast cancer. Tumor repertoires ranked between lymph nodes and nontumor tissue in diversity, with V and J gene preferences. Findings are consistent with lymph node origin and intratumoral expansion of most tumor T cells.

TCRdb re-called the multiplex PCR reads with MiXCR, one entry per CDR3 protein. In the table there are around 19,000 distinct CDR3 sequences, less than 35% of which are singletons. This clonotype has a count of ten or more. As yet, its antigen is unknown. The length of the CDR3 is 15 residues. Unmatched junction bases numbered 6, after V lost 6 bases and J lost 3 bases. Germline-derived CDR1 and CDR2 are MRHNA and SNTAGT. The clonotype was recovered from a female donor with breast cancer. Some clones in this sample may be carry-over from other donors' samples. The sample consisted of breast tumor tissue. The gene calls are TRBV6-4 and TRBJ2-2; 8 bases fit TRBD1. The CDR3 reads CASRKDRADTGELFF. CDR3 DNA: TGTGCCAGCAGAAAGGACAGGGCGGACACCGGGGAGCTGTTTTTT.